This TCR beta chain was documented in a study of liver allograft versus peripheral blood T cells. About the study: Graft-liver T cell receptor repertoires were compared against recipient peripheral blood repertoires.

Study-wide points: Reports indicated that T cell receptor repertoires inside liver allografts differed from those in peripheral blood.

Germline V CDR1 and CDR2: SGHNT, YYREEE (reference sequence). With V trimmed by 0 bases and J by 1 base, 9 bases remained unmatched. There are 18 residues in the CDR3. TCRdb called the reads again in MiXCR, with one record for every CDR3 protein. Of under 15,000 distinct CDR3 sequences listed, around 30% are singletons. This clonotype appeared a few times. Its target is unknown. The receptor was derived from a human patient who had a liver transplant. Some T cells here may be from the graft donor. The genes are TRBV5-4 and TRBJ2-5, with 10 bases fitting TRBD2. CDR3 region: CASSLGGASGGLQETQYF. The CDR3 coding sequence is TGTGCCAGCAGCTTGGGGGGGGCTAGCGGGGGACTCCAAGAGACCCAGTACTTC.